This TCR beta chain originates from a study of shared clonotypes between healthy human individuals. There are 13 residues in the CDR3. Germline-derived CDR1 and CDR2 are MGHDK and SYGVNS. The V end lost 2 bases, the J end lost 3 bases, and 8 bases lay between the germline ends. The donors, all of them Caucasian adults, lived in Nashville, Tennessee. The protocol was immunoSEQ multiplex PCR, while the TCRdb copy is restricted to in-frame clones and leaves out a portion. The sample carries roughly 650,000 clones, 97% recorded once. This clone was seen a few times. The specimen was naive CD4+ T cells sorted from blood. Subset in this sample: CD45RA+ positively selected. The receptor was isolated from a woman aged 25-40 years in good health. This chain links TRBV25-1 with TRBJ2-7; D is unresolved. CDR3 DNA sequence: TGTGCCAGCAGTGAAGTCGGCCGCTACGAGCAGTACTTC. The encoded protein is CASSEVGRYEQYF.